Below, 12 T cell receptor beta chains from the same sample are listed, as sequenced in a study of T cells in Graves' hyperthyroidism and ophthalmopathy. From RNA transcripts, TCR beta CDR3 regions were amplified. Carried out on the TCR CDR3, a first-round RT-PCR used the HTBI primer set. TCRdb itself ran the multiplex PCR reads through MiXCR, one entry per CDR3 protein. The repertoire consists of 250,000 or so distinct CDR3 sequences, with approximately 15% occurring once and the leading ten covering about an eighth. The sample was blood. Every receptor here comes from a woman between 35 and 50 years old with Graves' hyperthyroidism that later progressed to Graves' ophthalmopathy.

This clonotype was observed many times. The chain links TRBV5-8 to TRBJ1-1; possibly TRBD1 for D (5 bases). The V end lost 5 bases, the J end lost 5 bases, and 19 bases lay between the germline ends. CDR3 length: 15 amino acids. CDR1 and CDR2 from the germline V gene are SGHTS and YDEGEE. DNA of the CDR3: TGTGCCAGCAGGACCCTCGGGGGAGGGAGGACTGAAGCTTTCTTT. It codes for CASRTLGGGRTEAFF.

This clonotype was observed many times. This chain links TRBV9 with TRBJ1-1; possible D gene TRBD1, 5 bases. CDR1 and CDR2 from the germline V gene are SGDLS and YYNGEE. The V and J ends lost 6 bases and 0 bases respectively, with 12 bases between them. The CDR3 sequence is 14 residues long. The CDR3 nucleotides are TGTGCCAGCACCATGACAGATCTGAACACTGAAGCTTTCTTT. It encodes CASTMTDLNTEAFF.

The sample holds many counts of this clonotype. As DNA, the CDR3 is TGTGCCAGCAGCTACTCGCCTCTGGACAGGACGGAGACCCAGTACTTC. It codes for CASSYSPLDRTETQYF. V and J are TRBV5-5 and TRBJ2-5, with TRBD1 matching 7 bases. This CDR3 is 16 amino acids long. After removal of 3 bases from V and 5 bases from J, the junction contained 13 bases not matched to a gene. The germline gives CDR1 SGHKS, CDR2 YYEKEE (reference sequence).

This clonotype has at least ten counts. The chain links TRBV10-3 to TRBJ2-1; 7 nucleotides agree with TRBD2. This CDR3 is built from 19 residues. Germline assignment: CDR1 ENHRY and CDR2 SYGVKD. V was clipped by 0 bases and J by 0 bases; unmatched bases: 11. The CDR3 loop is CAISESWEGTAISYNEQFF. The CDR3 DNA reads TGTGCCATCAGTGAGTCCTGGGAGGGCACAGCAATCTCCTACAATGAGCAGTTCTTC.

The V and J genes are TRBV28 and TRBJ1-3; D perhaps matches TRBD1 (5 bases). Germline V gene sequence: CDR1 MDHEN, CDR2 SYDVKM. This CDR3 has 15 amino acids. The V and J ends lost 8 bases and 2 bases respectively, with 16 bases between them. The CDR3 coding sequence is TGTGCCAGCTGTTACGGGGGGAATCCTGGAAACACCATATATTTT. It translates to CASCYGGNPGNTIYF.

This clonotype was counted ten times or more. The chain has TRBV11-1 and TRBJ2-7; 8 bases are a match to TRBD1. The CDR3 covers 15 residues. CDR1 SGHAT and CDR2 FQDESV come from the germline V gene (reference sequence). V shed 4 bases and J 4 bases; nucleotides not matched to a gene: 9. DNA for the CDR3: TGTGCCAGCAGCTCAACTCAGGGGGCGCGGTACGAGCAGTACTTC. Amino acid sequence: CASSSTQGARYEQYF.

This clonotype showed up many times. The chain links TRBV18 to TRBJ1-5; 10 nucleotides match TRBD1. The CDR3 has 15 amino acids. V shed 5 bases and J 6 bases; nucleotides not matched to a gene: 7. Germline CDR1 reads KGHSH; CDR2 reads LQKENI. CDR3 protein: CASSTDRGRTQPQHF. The CDR3 DNA sequence: TGTGCCAGCTCAACAGACAGGGGGCGAACTCAGCCCCAGCATTTT.

The table lists this clonotype with a few counts. The chain combines TRBV9 with TRBJ2-1; 8 bases are a match to TRBD2. The germline CDR1 and CDR2 sequences are SGDLS and YYNGEE. V trimming: 3 bases; J trimming: 4 bases; junction bases outside the gene matches: 9. CDR3 length: 16 residues. CDR3 residues: CASSAPTSGSYNEQFF. The CDR3, as DNA: TGTGCCAGCAGCGCGCCTACTAGCGGCAGTTACAATGAGCAGTTCTTC.

This clonotype was seen ten or more times. The rearrangement links TRBV5-1 to TRBJ2-1; TRBD2 matches 12 bases. Looked up from germline, CDR1 is SGHRS and CDR2 is YFSETQ. V was clipped by 4 bases and J by 7 bases; unmatched bases: 15. The CDR3 runs 18 residues. DNA for the CDR3: TGCGCCAGCAGCAGCATGAGGGGGGGACTAGCGGGTGTTAATGAGCAGTTCTTC. Translating it yields CASSSMRGGLAGVNEQFF.

This clonotype has ten or more counts. This rearrangement joins TRBV18 to TRBJ2-7; D unclear. The germline gives CDR1 KGHSH, CDR2 LQKENI. Trimming stripped 3 bases from V and 4 bases from J, with 16 bases between. This CDR3 spans 15 amino acids. In DNA form, the CDR3 reads TGTGCCAGCTCACCCGCCGGACGCATCCCATACGAGCAGTACTTC. Translating it yields CASSPAGRIPYEQYF.

This chain uses TRBV27 with TRBJ2-7, with D perhaps matching TRBD2 (6 bases). The V end lost 6 bases, the J end lost 0 bases, and 12 bases lay between the germline ends. CDR1 is MNHEY and CDR2 is SMNVEV in the germline V gene (reference sequence). The CDR3 totals 14 residues. DNA for the CDR3: TGTGCCAGCAGAACGGGACTCAGCTCCTACGAGCAGTACTTC. This codes for CASRTGLSSYEQYF.

This chain links TRBV30 with TRBJ1-3; D not resolved. This CDR3 has 12 residues. Germline CDR1 and CDR2: GTSNPN and SVGIG (reference sequence). Trimming stripped 7 bases from V and 0 bases from J, with 7 bases between. CDR3 sequence (DNA): TGTGCCTTGCGGGGCTCTGGAAACACCATATATTTT. Its translation is CALRGSGNTIYF.